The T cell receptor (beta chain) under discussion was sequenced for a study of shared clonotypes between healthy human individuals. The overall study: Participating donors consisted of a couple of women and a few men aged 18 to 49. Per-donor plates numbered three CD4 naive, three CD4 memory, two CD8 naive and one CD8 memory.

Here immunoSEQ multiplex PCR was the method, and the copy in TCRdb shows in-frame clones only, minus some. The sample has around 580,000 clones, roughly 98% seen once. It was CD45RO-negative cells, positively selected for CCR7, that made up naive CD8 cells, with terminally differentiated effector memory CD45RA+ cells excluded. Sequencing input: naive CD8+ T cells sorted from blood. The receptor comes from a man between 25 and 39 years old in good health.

CDR3 DNA sequence: TGTGCCAGCAGCTTAGTTGGGACAGGGCAGGATGACGAGCAGTACTTC. This codes for CASSLVGTGQDDEQYF. This chain uses TRBV7-9 with TRBJ2-7; the match to TRBD1 covers 9 bases. CDR1 SEHNR and CDR2 FQNEAQ come from the germline V gene (reference sequence). V was pared by 1 base and J by 5 bases, with 9 bases of the junction left unmatched. This CDR3 spans 16 amino acids.